These 30 T cell receptor beta chains were sequenced from one sample in a study of T cell changes during pregnancy in multiple sclerosis. Sequencing was performed with immunoSEQ multiplex PCR; in TCRdb, only in-frame clones are kept and a portion is missing. The sample has under 50,000 clones, over 90% seen once. Sequencing used CD8+ T cells from peripheral blood mononuclear cells, obtained in the first trimester of pregnancy. The receptors were gathered from a female donor with multiple sclerosis, enrolled in a pregnancy study.

The gene calls are TRBV7-9 and TRBJ1-1; TRBD1 is a possible D gene (6 bases). CDR3 length: 15 amino acids. V lost 5 bases, J lost 2 bases, and 15 bases lay in between. CDR1 SEHNR and CDR2 FQNEAQ come from the germline V gene (reference sequence). CDR3 DNA sequence: TGTGCCAGCAGCCCTTCAGGGGTATTAAACACTGAAGCTTTCTTT. This sequence encodes CASSPSGVLNTEAFF.

The chain recombines TRBV4-1 with TRBJ2-1; possibly TRBD2 for D (6 bases). CDR3 length: 11 residues. Trimming left V 3 bases short and J 9 bases short, with 6 bases between. Germline CDR1 reads MGHRA; CDR2 reads YSYEKL. The CDR3: CASSQGLEQFF. Written as DNA, the CDR3 is TGCGCCAGCAGCCAGGGACTTGAGCAGTTCTTC.

The rearrangement links TRBV9 to TRBJ2-3; 14 bases fit TRBD2. Germline V gene sequence: CDR1 SGDLS, CDR2 YYNGEE. CDR3 length equals 15 residues. With V trimmed by 3 bases and J by 5 bases, 2 bases remained unmatched. The CDR3 region is CASSDGTSGGDTQYF. The CDR3, as DNA: TGTGCCAGCAGCGACGGGACTAGCGGGGGAGATACGCAGTATTTT.

The gene calls are TRBV5-1 and TRBJ2-1, with 14 bases that match TRBD2. V gave up 1 base and J gave up 8 bases; unmatched junction bases: 5. Germline V CDR1 and CDR2: SGHRS, YFSETQ. This CDR3 has 16 amino acids. CDR3 amino acids: CASSLTGTSGGDEQFF. The CDR3 DNA is TGCGCCAGCAGCTTGACCGGGACTAGCGGGGGTGATGAGCAGTTCTTC.

The chain links TRBV5-4 to TRBJ1-2; 9 bases align to TRBD1. Germline loops: CDR1 SGHNT, CDR2 YYREEE (reference sequence). The CDR3 runs to 13 residues. The junction had 6 bases not matched to a gene; V was cut back by 5 bases and J by 7 bases. The CDR3, as DNA: TGTGCCAGCAGTGGGACAGGGTCCTTTGGCTACACCTTC. Protein: CASSGTGSFGYTF.

The chain couples TRBV9 to TRBJ1-1; TRBD1 matches at 7 bases. V lost 0 bases and J lost 3; bases outside the gene matches: 11. CDR1 and CDR2 from the germline V gene are SGDLS and YYNGEE. The CDR3 spans 17 residues. The CDR3 DNA is TGTGCCAGCAGCGTAGATAGAGGGGGCGCTAGGGACACTGAAGCTTTCTTT. Translated, it gives CASSVDRGGARDTEAFF.

V and J are TRBV6-5 and TRBJ1-5; TRBD1 is a possible D gene (5 bases). Germline V gene data show CDR1 as MNHEY and CDR2 as SVGAGI. V was pared by 5 bases and J by 0 bases, with 11 bases between. The CDR3 consists of 15 residues. CDR3 nucleotide sequence: TGTGCCAGCAGTAAACAGGTACCTAGCAATCAGCCCCAGCATTTT. This translates into CASSKQVPSNQPQHF.

This chain connects TRBV30 to TRBJ2-3; 9 positions agree with TRBD2. The CDR3 contains 14 residues. Trimming at V came to 0 bases and at J to 4 bases, leaving 2 bases not matched to a gene. Germline CDR1 GTSNPN, CDR2 SVGIG (reference sequence). DNA of the CDR3: TGTGCCTGGAGTGTACTAGCGGGCGCAGATACGCAGTATTTT. This encodes CAWSVLAGADTQYF. Full variable domain (missing parts from reference TRBV30 and TRBJ2-3): SQTIHQWPATLVQPVGSPLSLECTVEGTSNPNLYWYRQAAGRGLQLLFYSVGIGQISSEVPQNLSASRPQDRQFILSSKKLLLSDSGFYLCAWSVLAGADTQYFGPGTRLTVL.

The count of this clone is one. This rearrangement joins TRBV29-1 to TRBJ1-1; the D is unclear. This CDR3 spans 12 amino acids. The germline V and J ends were trimmed by 3 bases and 0 bases, with 5 bases remaining between them. Germline CDR1 SQVTM, CDR2 ANQGSEA. CDR3 loop: CSVDPVNTEAFF. In nucleotides, the CDR3 is TGCAGCGTTGACCCGGTGAACACTGAAGCTTTCTTT.

CDR3 coding DNA: TGTGCGAGTGCGGGGGCGGGGCAGTTCTTC. This sequence encodes CASAGAGQFF. This chain uses TRBV9 with TRBJ2-1; D is perhaps TRBD2 (7 bases). In germline, CDR1 is SGDLS, CDR2 YYNGEE. The CDR3 covers 10 residues.

The gene calls are TRBV4-1 and TRBJ1-1, with D perhaps matching TRBD1 (5 bases). The V end was cut by 8 bases, the J end by 0 bases, with 22 bases between. From germline, CDR1 is MGHRA and CDR2 YSYEKL. The CDR3 is 17 residues long. DNA for the CDR3: TGCGCCAGCCACCCTTTTGGGGGGGGAAATATGAACACTGAAGCTTTCTTT. Translated, it gives CASHPFGGGNMNTEAFF.

This rearrangement joins TRBV5-8 to TRBJ2-1, with 13 bases identical to TRBD2. Unmatched junction bases numbered 3, after V lost 1 base and J lost 8 bases. This CDR3 comprises 15 residues. Per the germline V gene, CDR1 is SGHTS and CDR2 is YDEGEE. CDR3 region: CASSLFGLAGDEQFF. CDR3 DNA: TGTGCCAGCAGCTTGTTCGGACTAGCGGGAGATGAGCAGTTCTTC.

The chain links TRBV21-1 to TRBJ2-1; TRBD2 is taken as the D call from the table, unchecked against the DNA. TRBV21-1 is classified as a pseudogene. There are 15 residues in the CDR3. The CDR3, as DNA: TGTGCCAGCAGCAAAGTAGCGGGAATGGTCAATGAGCAGTTCTTC. It specifies CASSKVAGMVNEQFF.

This clone was picked up one time. J is TRBJ2-3 and V is TRBV5-1; 7 bases agree with TRBD2. Germline CDR1 is SGHRS and CDR2 is YFSETQ. CDR3 length equals 15 residues. V shed 5 bases and J 0 bases; nucleotides not matched to a gene: 6. CDR3 DNA sequence: TGCGCCAGCAGGGGAGGGCTTTCTAGCACAGATACGCAGTATTTT. This translates into CASRGGLSSTDTQYF.

V gene TRBV27 combines with J gene TRBJ2-1; 7 nucleotides match TRBD2. The V gene end was trimmed by 11 bases and the J gene end by 6 bases; junction bases not matched to a gene: 4. CDR3 size: 11 residues. The germline gives CDR1 MNHEY, CDR2 SMNVEV (reference sequence). The chain's CDR3 is CASTSVNEQFF. The CDR3 DNA sequence: TGTGCCTCAACTAGCGTCAATGAGCAGTTCTTC.

V usage is TRBV11-2 and J usage is TRBJ1-2; TRBD1 might be the D (6 bases). Germline assignment: CDR1 SGHAT and CDR2 FQNNGV. The CDR3 contains 14 residues. V was cut by 5 bases and J by 3 bases, with 13 bases left in between. CDR3 sequence (DNA): TGTGCCAGCAGCCCTTGGGGGGGGCACTATGGCTACACCTTC. It specifies CASSPWGGHYGYTF.

This clone was found once. This chain joins TRBV6-5 and TRBJ2-7; 12 positions match TRBD2. This CDR3 is built from 15 residues. Germline CDR1 reads MNHEY; CDR2 reads SVGAGI. V trimming: 5 bases; J trimming: 4 bases; junction bases outside the gene matches: 6. The CDR3 loop is CASSPLAGGLYEQYF. CDR3 coding DNA: TGTGCCAGCAGTCCTCTAGCGGGAGGGCTGTACGAGCAGTACTTC.

V is TRBV15 and J is TRBJ2-7; 7 nucleotides line up with TRBD2. Trimming took 0 bases from V and 7 from J; bases not matched to a gene: 3. This CDR3 is 13 amino acids long. In germline, CDR1 is LNHNV, CDR2 YYDKDF (reference sequence). DNA for the CDR3: TGTGCCACCAGCAGAGATGGGCGGGGGGAGCAGTACTTC. It encodes CATSRDGRGEQYF.

CDR3 protein: CASSLSNGGPYEQYF. DNA of the CDR3: TGTGCCAGCAGCTTGTCCAACGGGGGACCCTACGAGCAGTACTTC. This chain uses TRBV5-4 with TRBJ2-7; possibly TRBD2 for D (6 bases). CDR1 SGHNT and CDR2 YYREEE come from the germline V gene (reference sequence). Trimming cost V 1 base and J 2 bases, with 13 bases left between them. The CDR3 runs 15 residues.

The V gene is TRBV7-9, the J gene TRBJ1-2; perhaps TRBD1 as D (5 bases). The CDR3 has 13 amino acids. Germline lookup yields CDR1 SEHNR and CDR2 FQNEAQ (reference sequence). V was pared by 5 bases and J by 4 bases, with 11 bases between. CDR3 residues: CASSRGAAYGYTF. In nucleotides, the CDR3 is TGTGCCAGCAGCCGCGGGGCAGCCTATGGCTACACCTTC.

The chain joins TRBV7-9 to TRBJ2-3, with D maybe TRBD2 (6 bases). CDR3 length equals 15 residues. Per the germline V gene, CDR1 is SEHNR and CDR2 is FQNEAQ (reference sequence). V was pared by 5 bases and J by 1 base, with 13 bases between. The CDR3: CASSLRDFGTDTQYF. The CDR3, as DNA: TGTGCCAGCAGCCTCCGGGACTTCGGCACAGATACGCAGTATTTT. The full variable domain, in which reference TRBV7-9 and TRBJ2-3 provide the parts outside the CDR3, is DTGVSQNPRHKITKRGQNVTFRCDPISEHNRLYWYRQTLGQGPEFLTYFQNEAQLEKSRLLSDRFSAERPKGSFSTLEIQRTEQGDSAMYLCASSLRDFGTDTQYFGPGTRLTVL.

This clone was picked up one time. The genes are TRBV7-8 and TRBJ1-2; D is ambiguous. CDR3 length: 13 residues. Germline CDR1 and CDR2: SGHVS and FQNEAQ. The V end was cut by 7 bases, the J end by 2 bases, with 11 bases between. As DNA, the CDR3 is TGTGCCAGCACGGGAGGAGGGAACTATGGCTACACCTTC. Translation: CASTGGGNYGYTF.

The chain couples TRBV19 to TRBJ1-1; no reliable D call. Germline V gene sequence: CDR1 LNHDA, CDR2 SQIVND (reference sequence). The CDR3 consists of 13 residues. V was shortened by 7 bases and J by 6 bases, with 15 bases between the two germline ends. CDR3 in DNA: TGTGCCAGTACGCCCCGAGGAGGACCTGAAGCTTTCTTT. Amino acids: CASTPRGGPEAFF.

V is TRBV12-5 and J is TRBJ1-5; 7 nucleotides line up with TRBD1. The CDR3 totals 14 residues. Germline CDR1 is LGHNT and CDR2 is FRNRAP. The V segment lost 6 bases and the J segment 6 bases; nucleotides outside the gene matches: 8. The chain's CDR3 is CASGPTGILQPQHF. CDR3 sequence (DNA): TGTGCTAGTGGCCCGACAGGGATTCTTCAGCCCCAGCATTTT.

In its sample, this clone was seen once. The chain uses TRBV2 and TRBJ1-5, with TRBD1 matching over 10 bases. The V segment lost 1 base and the J segment 5 bases; nucleotides outside the gene matches: 2. Germline V gene data show CDR1 as SNHLY and CDR2 as FYNNEI. The CDR3 contains 15 residues. The CDR3 loop reads CASSEETGGDQPQHF. The CDR3 nucleotides read TGTGCCAGCAGTGAAGAGACAGGGGGCGATCAGCCCCAGCATTTT.

This clone was recorded only once. The rearrangement uses TRBV7-9 and TRBJ2-1, with 7 nucleotides matching TRBD1. Germline CDR1 and CDR2: SEHNR and FQNEAQ (reference sequence). With V trimmed by 6 bases and J by 8 bases, 4 bases remained unmatched. The length of the CDR3 is 12 residues. CDR3 coding DNA: TGTGCCAGCAGAAACAGGGGCGATGAGCAGTTCTTC. It is translated as CASRNRGDEQFF.

The chain's CDR3 is CASSFTGGETQYF. In nucleotides, the CDR3 is TGCGCCAGCAGCTTCACAGGGGGGGAGACCCAGTACTTC. This chain connects TRBV5-1 to TRBJ2-5; 8 bases match TRBD1. V dropped 2 bases and J dropped 5; count of bases not matched to a gene: 2. The CDR3 length is 13 residues. Per the germline V gene, CDR1 is SGHRS and CDR2 is YFSETQ.

This clone was counted between two and nine times. V gene TRBV7-7 combines with J gene TRBJ2-1, with 8 bases matching TRBD2. CDR1 is SSHAT and CDR2 is FNYEAQ in the germline V gene (reference sequence). CDR3 length: 15 amino acids. V lost 1 base, J lost 4 bases, and 3 bases stayed unmatched. CDR3 bases: TGTGCCAGCAGCTTAGATGTAGCGGGGTACAATGAGCAGTTCTTC. It is translated as CASSLDVAGYNEQFF.

V is TRBV27 and J is TRBJ2-7, with 7 bases lining up with TRBD2. The CDR3 runs to 15 residues. From germline, CDR1 is MNHEY and CDR2 SMNVEV (reference sequence). V lost 3 bases, J lost 3 bases, and 8 bases stayed unmatched. The CDR3 DNA follows: TGTGCCAGCAGTTTCGGCGGGAGTTCCTTCTACGAGCAGTACTTC. The encoded protein is CASSFGGSSFYEQYF.

CDR3 in DNA: TGCGCCAGCAGCCAAGACAGGGGCCTTGGAAACACCATATATTTT. This translates into CASSQDRGLGNTIYF. The gene calls are TRBV4-3 and TRBJ1-3; D is perhaps TRBD1 (6 bases). Between the trimmed V and J ends, which lost 0 bases and 3 bases, there was a span of 9 bases. This CDR3 has 15 amino acids. Germline assignment: CDR1 LGHNA and CDR2 YSLEER.